These 16 T cell receptor beta chains came from one sample sequenced in a study of T-cell reconstitution after alpha-beta-depleted transplantation in children. During its preparation, the TCRbeta library received unique molecular identifiers. TCRdb reprocessed the PCR reads via MiXCR and lists one record per CDR3 protein. The repertoire holds about 300,000 distinct CDR3 sequences, with 10% as singletons. This material consisted of PBMCs, taken before TCRalphabeta/CD19-depleted stem cell transplant. The receptors come from a boy under two years old with acute myeloid leukemia, due to receive a stem cell transplant.

This clonotype was found a few times. The gene calls are TRBV4-3 and TRBJ2-2, with 16 bases identical to TRBD2. V was clipped by 1 base and J by 4 bases; unmatched bases: 9. The germline V gene has CDR1 LGHNA and CDR2 YSLEER. This CDR3 comprises 20 residues. The chain's CDR3 is CASSQGAGTSGRAGTGELFF. The CDR3, as DNA: TGCGCCAGCAGCCAAGGCGCCGGGACTAGCGGGAGGGCCGGCACCGGGGAGCTGTTTTTT.

In this sample, this clonotype turned up many times. This chain links TRBV20-1 with TRBJ2-7; 11 bases agree with TRBD1. From germline, CDR1 is DFQATT and CDR2 SNEGSKA (reference sequence). The CDR3 extends over 13 amino acids. Trimming removed 4 bases from V and 3 bases from J; junction bases left unmatched: 2. DNA of the CDR3: TGCAGTGCTACCGGGACAGGGGGCTACGAGCAGTACTTC. Translated: CSATGTGGYEQYF.

This clonotype occurred once. This sequence may be a read error, since a much larger clone differs from it by one base. The rearrangement uses TRBV21-1 and TRBJ2-7; no DNA check was done on the table's D call, TRBD2. TRBV21-1 is assigned pseudogene status. This CDR3 contains 14 residues. The CDR3 region has the DNA TGTGCCAGCGGAATACTAGCGGAAGGCTACGACCAGTACTTC. Translation gives CASGILAEGYDQYF.

This clonotype has a count of ten or more. The chain carries TRBV7-9 and TRBJ2-1, with 11 nucleotides matching TRBD1. The CDR3 consists of 15 residues. Germline V lookup: CDR1 SEHNR, CDR2 FQNEAQ (reference sequence). After removal of 6 bases from V and 8 bases from J, the junction contained 9 bases not matched to a gene. CDR3 coding DNA: TGTGCCAGCAGACATGGACAGGGGGCCCGGGATGAGCAGTTCTTC. This encodes CASRHGQGARDEQFF. Filled out from reference TRBV7-9 and TRBJ2-1, the complete variable domain reads DTGVSQNPRHKITKRGQNVTFRCDPISEHNRLYWYRQTLGQGPEFLTYFQNEAQLEKSRLLSDRFSAERPKGSFSTLEIQRTEQGDSAMYLCASRHGQGARDEQFFGPGTRLTVL.

This clonotype was seen ten or more times. The gene calls are TRBV28 and TRBJ2-5; D gene unclear. The V end lost 3 bases, the J end lost 4 bases, and 6 bases lay between the germline ends. The CDR3 is 12 amino acids. Germline values: CDR1 MDHEN, CDR2 SYDVKM. CDR3 loop: CASSFKGETQYF. In DNA form, the CDR3 reads TGTGCCAGCAGTTTCAAGGGAGAGACCCAGTACTTC.

The chain joins TRBV28 to TRBJ1-4, with TRBD1 matching over 7 bases. J was trimmed by 2 bases and V by 8 bases; bases with no gene match: 5. In germline, CDR1 is MDHEN, CDR2 SYDVKM. The CDR3 extends over 14 amino acids. Written as DNA, the CDR3 is TGTGCCAGCTCTGACAGGGAGACTAATGAAAAACTGTTTTTT. This encodes CASSDRETNEKLFF.

This clonotype occurred many times. The chain carries TRBV11-2 and TRBJ2-7, with 8 bases that match TRBD2. V shed 3 bases, J shed 2 bases, and the junction held 6 bases outside the gene matches. The CDR3 runs to 15 residues. The germline V gene encodes CDR1 SGHAT and CDR2 FQNNGV. The CDR3, as DNA: TGTGCCAGCAGCTTGTTTAGCGGGAACACCTACGAGCAGTACTTC. It specifies CASSLFSGNTYEQYF.

This clonotype was picked up many times. The chain uses TRBV12-3 or TRBV12-4 and TRBJ2-1, with 11 bases fitting TRBD2. V gave up 5 bases and J gave up 8 bases; unmatched junction bases: 11. This CDR3 comprises 16 residues. CDR3 loop: CASSLVSGGASDEQFF. In nucleotides, the CDR3 is TGTGCCAGCAGTCTGGTTAGCGGGGGGGCATCCGATGAGCAGTTCTTC.

In its sample, this clonotype was seen a few times. The J gene is TRBJ1-1, the V gene TRBV5-4; possible D gene TRBD1, 5 bases. CDR1 SGHNT and CDR2 YYREEE come from the germline V gene (reference sequence). The CDR3 runs 14 residues. The V and J ends lost 5 bases and 4 bases respectively, with 15 bases between them. The CDR3 region is CASRSEAGTTEAFF. The DNA of the CDR3 is TGTGCCAGCAGGTCCGAAGCGGGGACCACTGAAGCTTTCTTT.

V is TRBV18 and J is TRBJ2-4; D might be TRBD2 (7 bases). The CDR3 runs to 16 residues. Trimming shortened V by 0 bases and J by 1 base, and 10 bases separated the two germline ends. The germline V gene encodes CDR1 KGHSH and CDR2 LQKENI. CDR3 residues: CASSPPGGRAKNIQYF. Written as DNA, the CDR3 is TGTGCCAGCTCACCACCGGGGGGGCGCGCCAAAAACATTCAGTACTTC.

At least ten counts were recorded for this clonotype. V gene TRBV20-1 combines with J gene TRBJ2-7; no definite D call. The CDR3 is 11 amino acids. V was shortened by 6 bases and J by 3 bases, with 9 bases between the two germline ends. From germline, CDR1 is DFQATT and CDR2 SNEGSKA (reference sequence). As DNA, the CDR3 is TGCAGTGCGAATTCCAACTACGAGCAGTACTTC. Encoded protein: CSANSNYEQYF.

This clonotype was observed at least ten times. V usage is TRBV5-1 and J usage is TRBJ2-4; the D is unclear. Germline values: CDR1 SGHRS, CDR2 YFSETQ. V lost 0 bases, J lost 7 bases, and 11 bases lay in between. The CDR3 is 14 amino acids. The DNA for the CDR3 is TGCGCCAGCAGCTTGGCGTCTAGACGTAACATTCAGTACTTC. Protein: CASSLASRRNIQYF.

This clonotype occurred a few times. This chain joins TRBV3-1 and TRBJ2-1; D gene ambiguous. Per germline, CDR1 LGHDT and CDR2 YNNKEL (reference sequence). CDR3 length: 19 amino acids. V was cut by 0 bases and J by 0 bases, with 18 bases left in between. CDR3 in DNA: TGTGCCAGCAGCCAAGAAAGCCTCTTAGTTCTTAGCTCCTACAATGAGCAGTTCTTC. Residues: CASSQESLLVLSSYNEQFF.

The sample holds many counts of this clonotype. CDR3 protein: CASSGDGYNEQFF. CDR3 nucleotides: TGTGCCAGCTCAGGCGACGGATACAATGAGCAGTTCTTC. The J gene is TRBJ2-1, the V gene TRBV18; D not resolved. The germline V gene has CDR1 KGHSH and CDR2 LQKENI. Trimming stripped 5 bases from V and 4 bases from J, with 9 bases between. CDR3 length equals 13 residues.

The chain links TRBV7-9 to TRBJ1-5; D may be TRBD1 (6 bases). The V gene lost 6 bases and the J gene lost 4 bases, with 10 bases spanning the gap. This CDR3 contains 13 residues. Germline V gene data show CDR1 as SEHNR and CDR2 as FQNEAQ (reference sequence). The CDR3 DNA is TGTGCCAGCAGTCATCAGGGGAATCAGCCCCAGCATTTT. Protein sequence: CASSHQGNQPQHF.

This chain links TRBV12-3 or TRBV12-4 with TRBJ2-1, with TRBD2 matching 9 bases. V lost 5 bases and J lost 8; bases outside the gene matches: 22. The CDR3 has 19 residues. This chain's CDR3 is CASSPLVRLADSYRDEQFF. For the CDR3, the DNA is TGTGCCAGCAGTCCGCTCGTGAGACTAGCGGACTCTTATCGGGATGAGCAGTTCTTC.